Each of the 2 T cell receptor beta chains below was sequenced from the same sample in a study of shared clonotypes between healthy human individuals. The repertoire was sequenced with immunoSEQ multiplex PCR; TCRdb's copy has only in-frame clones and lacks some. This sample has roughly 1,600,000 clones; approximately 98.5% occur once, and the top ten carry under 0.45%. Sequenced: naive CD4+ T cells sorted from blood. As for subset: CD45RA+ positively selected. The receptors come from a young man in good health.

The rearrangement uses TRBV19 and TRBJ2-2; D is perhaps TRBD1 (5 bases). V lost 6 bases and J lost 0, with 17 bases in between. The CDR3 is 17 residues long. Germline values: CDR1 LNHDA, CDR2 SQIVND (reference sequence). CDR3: CASRIPPGAANTGELFF. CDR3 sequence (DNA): TGTGCCAGTAGGATTCCCCCTGGGGCCGCGAACACCGGGGAGCTGTTTTTT.

The CDR3 here is CASSLAGVGNTQYF. The CDR3 bases are TGTGCCAGCTCACTAGCGGGAGTAGGAAATACGCAGTATTTT. The gene calls are TRBV18 and TRBJ2-3, with 9 bases lining up with TRBD2. Per the germline V gene, CDR1 is KGHSH and CDR2 is LQKENI. The V and J ends lost 4 bases and 7 bases, in that order; junction bases with no gene match: 6. This CDR3 is built from 14 residues.